One T cell receptor beta chain is described in this entry. The antigen is unknown. This record comes from a study of graft-versus-host responses after intestinal transplantation. Here immunoSEQ multiplex PCR was the method, and the copy in TCRdb shows in-frame clones only, minus some. The data contain 85,000 to 95,000 clones, approximately 94% of them singletons. The CDR3 contains 14 residues. Looked up from germline, CDR1 is MNHNS and CDR2 is SASEGT. Trimming left V 2 bases short and J 5 bases short, with 10 bases between. The sample consisted of unstimulated CD8+ T cells sorted from spleen or lymph node cells, taken before intestinal transplant. The chain couples TRBV6-1 to TRBJ2-1; D may be TRBD2 (5 bases). This TCR was recovered from a human donor who received an intestinal transplant. The CDR3 region has the DNA TGTGCCAGCAGTGAATTCGGGATCCACAATGAGCAGTTCTTC. Its translation: CASSEFGIHNEQFF.